Listed below are T cell receptor beta chains from one sample, sequenced in a study of Ad26.COV2.S vaccination and SARS-CoV-2 variants. The data were produced by immunoSEQ multiplex PCR, yet TCRdb's version contains in-frame clones alone and is incomplete. The repertoire has under 150,000 clones, 75% to 90% of them found once; the top ten carry less than 6%. The source was peripheral blood, collected after recovery from COVID-19. The receptors stem from a human donor who had recovered from COVID-19. Each CDR3 is given with its conserved first and last residue. Fields, in order: CDR3 protein, CDR3 DNA, J gene, CDR3 length, D gene, V gene, clone size. A D gene is named only where the DNA matches it firmly. The size of a clone is reported for some rows only, either as once, few or many, or as a class for expanded clones.

cdr3_aa: CASSGVGAGGAPGELFF; cdr3_nt: TGTGCCAGCAGTGGGGTGGGGGCAGGGGGCGCCCCCGGGGAGCTGTTTTTT; j_call: TRBJ2-2; cdr3_length: 17; d_call: TRBD1; v_call: TRBV2; clone_size: .
cdr3_aa: CASSVVVAMNTEAFF; cdr3_nt: TGTGCCAGCAGCGTAGTGGTGGCTATGAACACTGAAGCTTTCTTT; j_call: TRBJ1-1; cdr3_length: 15; d_call: .; v_call: TRBV9; clone_size: .
cdr3_aa: CATSRDRGGNTIYF; cdr3_nt: TGTGCCACCAGCAGAGATCGGGGGGGAAACACCATATATTTT; j_call: TRBJ1-3; cdr3_length: 14; d_call: .; v_call: TRBV15; clone_size: .
cdr3_aa: CASSLGASNEQYF; cdr3_nt: TGTGCCAGCAGCTTAGGGGCTTCCAACGAGCAGTACTTC; j_call: TRBJ2-7; cdr3_length: 13; d_call: .; v_call: TRBV7-6; clone_size: .
cdr3_aa: CASSNLGQDYEQYF; cdr3_nt: TGCGCCAGTTCTAATTTAGGACAGGACTACGAGCAGTACTTC; j_call: TRBJ2-7; cdr3_length: 14; d_call: TRBD1; v_call: TRBV10-2; clone_size: few
cdr3_aa: CATSDLQGSETQYF; cdr3_nt: TGTGCCACCAGTGATTTGCAGGGGTCAGAGACCCAGTACTTC; j_call: TRBJ2-5; cdr3_length: 14; d_call: .; v_call: TRBV24-1; clone_size: .
cdr3_aa: CASSLRMRAGTGELFF; cdr3_nt: TGTGCCAGCAGTTTAAGAATGCGGGCTGGCACCGGGGAGCTGTTTTTT; j_call: TRBJ2-2; cdr3_length: 16; d_call: .; v_call: TRBV28; clone_size: .
cdr3_aa: CAWSGGSAETQYF; cdr3_nt: TGTGCCTGGAGTGGGGGGTCAGCAGAGACCCAGTACTTC; j_call: TRBJ2-5; cdr3_length: 13; d_call: .; v_call: TRBV30; clone_size: .
cdr3_aa: CASSMSGEVDYGYTF; cdr3_nt: TGTGCCAGTAGTATGTCTGGGGAGGTAGACTATGGCTACACCTTC; j_call: TRBJ1-2; cdr3_length: 15; d_call: .; v_call: TRBV19; clone_size: .
cdr3_aa: CAWSGGTGHQPQHF; cdr3_nt: TGTGCCTGGAGTGGAGGGACAGGCCATCAGCCCCAGCATTTT; j_call: TRBJ1-5; cdr3_length: 14; d_call: TRBD1; v_call: TRBV30; clone_size: .
cdr3_aa: CASSESDRSQPQHF; cdr3_nt: TGTGCCAGCAGTGAATCGGACCGCTCGCAGCCCCAGCATTTT; j_call: TRBJ1-5; cdr3_length: 14; d_call: .; v_call: TRBV25-1; clone_size: .
cdr3_aa: CASSRGQPQHF; cdr3_nt: TGTGCCAGCAGTCGGGGGCAGCCCCAGCATTTT; j_call: TRBJ1-5; cdr3_length: 11; d_call: .; v_call: TRBV12-3/TRBV12-4; clone_size: .
cdr3_aa: CASSFSTGGIYGYTF; cdr3_nt: TGTGCCAGCAGTTTTTCGACAGGGGGGATATATGGCTACACCTTC; j_call: TRBJ1-2; cdr3_length: 15; d_call: TRBD1; v_call: TRBV28; clone_size: once
cdr3_aa: CASSLYIRAVGDTEAFF; cdr3_nt: TGTGCCAGCAGTTTATATATTAGGGCAGTGGGTGACACTGAAGCTTTCTTT; j_call: TRBJ1-1; cdr3_length: 17; d_call: .; v_call: TRBV27; clone_size: few
cdr3_aa: CATSEGDRGKETQYF; cdr3_nt: TGTGCCACCAGTGAGGGGGACAGGGGTAAAGAGACCCAGTACTTC; j_call: TRBJ2-5; cdr3_length: 15; d_call: TRBD1; v_call: TRBV24-1; clone_size: .
cdr3_aa: CASSLSRQTPEAFF; cdr3_nt: TGTGCCAGCAGTCTCTCCCGACAGACCCCTGAAGCTTTCTTT; j_call: TRBJ1-1; cdr3_length: 14; d_call: .; v_call: TRBV27; clone_size: .
cdr3_aa: CASSAPLALAETQYF; cdr3_nt: TGTGCCAGCAGCGCTCCCTTGGCGTTGGCAGAGACCCAGTACTTC; j_call: TRBJ2-5; cdr3_length: 15; d_call: .; v_call: TRBV5-6; clone_size: .
cdr3_aa: CASTSGSYEQYF; cdr3_nt: TGTGCCAGCACCTCGGGCTCCTACGAGCAGTACTTC; j_call: TRBJ2-7; cdr3_length: 12; d_call: .; v_call: TRBV28; clone_size: once
cdr3_aa: CASSSAGVGGYEQYF; cdr3_nt: TGTGCCAGTAGTTCCGCGGGGGTTGGCGGGTACGAGCAGTACTTC; j_call: TRBJ2-7; cdr3_length: 15; d_call: TRBD2; v_call: TRBV19; clone_size: .
cdr3_aa: CASSLVGDNEQFF; cdr3_nt: TGCGCCAGCAGCTTGGTGGGGGACAATGAGCAGTTCTTC; j_call: TRBJ2-1; cdr3_length: 13; d_call: .; v_call: TRBV5-1; clone_size: .
cdr3_aa: CASSVGDRGRPSPLHF; cdr3_nt: TGTGCCAGCAGCGTAGGGGACAGGGGGCGACCTTCACCCCTCCACTTT; j_call: TRBJ1-6; cdr3_length: 16; d_call: TRBD1; v_call: TRBV9; clone_size: .
cdr3_aa: CASSSPRGLDGELFF; cdr3_nt: TGTGCCAGCAGTTCCCCCAGGGGGCTGGACGGGGAGCTGTTTTTT; j_call: TRBJ2-2; cdr3_length: 15; d_call: TRBD1; v_call: TRBV28; clone_size: .
cdr3_aa: CASGSPDRAPGYTF; cdr3_nt: TGTGCCAGCGGTTCACCGGACAGGGCGCCCGGCTACACCTTC; j_call: TRBJ1-2; cdr3_length: 14; d_call: TRBD1; v_call: TRBV27; clone_size: .
cdr3_aa: CASSSPSGGLAYNEQFF; cdr3_nt: TGTGCCAGCAGCTCCCCAAGCGGGGGACTAGCTTACAATGAGCAGTTCTTC; j_call: TRBJ2-1; cdr3_length: 17; d_call: TRBD2; v_call: TRBV5-4; clone_size: .